A selection of T cell receptor beta chains follows, all from one sample in a study of shared clonotypes between healthy human individuals. Sequenced by immunoSEQ multiplex PCR; TCRdb stores in-frame clones only, minus some. This table has around 2.1 million clones, 90% to 95% appearing once. Specimen: naive CD8+ T cells from PBMCs. These TCRs come from a man aged 18 to 29 in good health. Some clones in this sample may be carry-over from other donors' samples. Each CDR3 is given with its conserved first and last residue. D genes are given only for firm matches. Only part of the rows carry a size: once, few, many, or a class if the clone is expanded.

abundance,j_gene,v_gene,d_gene,CDR3nt,CDR3aa
.,TRBJ2-7,TRBV27,.,TGTGCCAGCAGTTTACGGGCTAGCCAATCCGAGCAGTACTTC,CASSLRASQSEQYF
.,TRBJ1-1,TRBV7-9,.,TGTGCCAGCAGCTTAGCCACGTCCTTGAACACTGAAGCTTTCTTT,CASSLATSLNTEAFF
.,TRBJ2-5,TRBV10-3,TRBD1,TGTGCCATCAGTGAGTCGGGGACAGGCCAAGAGACCCAGTACTTC,CAISESGTGQETQYF
.,TRBJ2-1,TRBV11-2,.,TGTGCCAGCAGCCATTCCCACGACTATTACAATGAGCAGTTCTTC,CASSHSHDYYNEQFF
.,TRBJ2-1,TRBV29-1,TRBD2,TGCAGCGTTCGGGGATCGACTAGCGGGAGTGAGCAGTTCTTC,CSVRGSTSGSEQFF
.,TRBJ2-5,TRBV11-2,.,TGTGCCAGCAGCTTAGATTGGGCCAGGAGAAGAACCCAAGAGACCCAGTACTTC,CASSLDWARRRTQETQYF
.,TRBJ2-6,TRBV11-2,.,TGTGCCAGCAGCTGGGGGCCTGGGGCCAACGTCCTGACTTTC,CASSWGPGANVLTF
.,TRBJ1-1,TRBV4-3,.,TGCGCCAGCAGCCAAGCCAAAGGGAGACAGGCAAGAGCTGAAGCTTTCTTT,CASSQAKGRQARAEAFF
once,TRBJ2-6,TRBV28,.,TGTGCCAGCAGTACATCAGGGCGAGCCAACGTCCTGACTTTC,CASSTSGRANVLTF
.,TRBJ2-3,TRBV5-1,TRBD2,TGCGCCAGCAGCTTGCGGGGACTAGCGATAAGCACAGATACGCAGTATTTT,CASSLRGLAISTDTQYF
.,TRBJ2-1,TRBV5-4,TRBD2,TGTGCCAGCAGCTTCGGGGCGGGAGGCCCTTCGGGCTCCTACAATGAGCAGTTCTTC,CASSFGAGGPSGSYNEQFF
.,TRBJ2-5,TRBV4-3,.,TGCGCCAGTTCCGCCGCGGAGCGGAGACAAGAGACCCAGTACTTC,CASSAAERRQETQYF
once,TRBJ1-1,TRBV2,.,TGTGCCAGAGGGTCCCCTGAAGAAAATTGGGCTTTCTTT,CARGSPEENWAFF
.,TRBJ2-7,TRBV29-1,.,TGCAGTGCGATCGGGGACTCCTACGAGCAGTACTTC,CSAIGDSYEQYF
.,TRBJ2-1,TRBV4-1,TRBD2,TGCGCCAGCAGCCAAGACGGTAATCGCGGACTAGCAGAAGATGAGCAGTTCTTC,CASSQDGNRGLAEDEQFF
.,TRBJ1-2,TRBV10-3,.,TGTGCCATCAACCCAGCGGGGAACGCACCTCGTCCCTATGGCTACACCTTC,CAINPAGNAPRPYGYTF
.,TRBJ1-1,TRBV7-9,.,TGTGCCAGCAGCTTAGGGGAGGGGCAAACTGAAGCTTTCTTT,CASSLGEGQTEAFF
.,TRBJ2-1,TRBV7-3,TRBD2,TGTGCCAGCAGCTCCGGACTAGCGGGAGCGGATGAGCAGTTCTTC,CASSSGLAGADEQFF
.,TRBJ1-5,TRBV6-5,.,TGTGCCAGCAGTTCCGGTAATCAGCCCCAGCATTTT,CASSSGNQPQHF
.,TRBJ2-7,TRBV30,.,TGTGCCTGGAGTCCCGAGGACGACTCCTACGAGCAGTACTTC,CAWSPEDDSYEQYF
.,TRBJ1-2,TRBV2,.,TGTGCCAGCAGTGAACCTTCTTATTCAAGCCCCGGCGGGTACACCTTC,CASSEPSYSSPGGYTF
.,TRBJ2-7,TRBV7-6,.,TGTGCCAGCAGCTTATCTCCAACCTACGAGCAGTACTTC,CASSLSPTYEQYF
.,TRBJ2-6,TRBV7-9,.,TGTGCCAGCAGCTTATGGGTCTCTGGGGCCAACGTCCTGACTTTC,CASSLWVSGANVLTF
once,TRBJ1-5,TRBV28,TRBD1,TGTGCCAGCAGCCCCGGGACAGGGGGTCGCGGTCAGCCCCAGCATTTT,CASSPGTGGRGQPQHF
.,TRBJ2-1,TRBV29-1,TRBD1,TGCAGCGGGACGGACAGGGGGCCTTTTTACAATGAGCAGTTCTTC,CSGTDRGPFYNEQFF
.,TRBJ2-4,TRBV14,TRBD1,TGTGCCAGCAGCCAAGGGACAGGGGGGCACAAAAACATTCAGTACTTC,CASSQGTGGHKNIQYF
.,TRBJ2-3,TRBV18,TRBD1,TGTGCCAGCTCATCCCGGGACAGGGTAGGCACAGATACGCAGTATTTT,CASSSRDRVGTDTQYF
.,TRBJ2-7,TRBV6-5,TRBD1,TGTGCCAGCACACATCTTCGACAGGGGTTTTACGAGCAGTACTTC,CASTHLRQGFYEQYF
.,TRBJ2-1,TRBV29-1,TRBD2,TGCAGCGTTGACGGCGGGAGGGGGAAAGAGCAGTTCTTC,CSVDGGRGKEQFF
.,TRBJ1-2,TRBV5-1,TRBD1,TGCGCCAGCAGCTCCCGACAGGGGGCGAATGGCTACACCTTC,CASSSRQGANGYTF